The 14 T cell receptor beta chains given below trace back to one sample, sequenced in a study of blood T cells in healthy people across ages. Using a J-beta primer mix together with a sample-barcoded 5' primer, a second PCR was run for roughly 7 to 12 cycles. TCRdb ran MiXCR on the 5' RACE reads and lists one entry per CDR3 protein. This sample yields 800,000 or so distinct CDR3 sequences, of which approximately 67% are seen a single time; 28% belongs to the top ten. Input material: blood. All receptors derive from a man under 40 in good health.

This rearrangement joins TRBV9 to TRBJ2-5, with 7 bases lining up with TRBD1. The DNA matches TRBJ2-7 better at its end, which makes the J call doubtful. Germline V lookup: CDR1 SGDLS, CDR2 YYNGEE. This CDR3 has 16 amino acids. DNA of the CDR3: TGTGCCAGCAGCGTGGGCTTGGGACAGAATGGCTACGAGCAGTACTTC. Protein product: CASSVGLGQNGYEQYF.

V is TRBV20-1 and J is TRBJ2-1; 7 nucleotides line up with TRBD2. V was pared by 4 bases and J by 8 bases, with 11 bases of the junction left unmatched. The germline gives CDR1 DFQATT, CDR2 SNEGSKA (reference sequence). The CDR3 totals 14 residues. The CDR3 coding sequence is TGCAGTGCTACCGGACTAGTGCGGCGTTATGAGCAGTTCTTC. It codes for CSATGLVRRYEQFF.

The chain carries TRBV4-3 and TRBJ2-1; no definite D call. The CDR3 totals 12 residues. Germline CDR1 and CDR2: LGHNA and YSLEER. Trimming removed 3 bases from V and 10 bases from J, with 10 bases in between. CDR3 bases: TGCGCCAGCAGCCATCATGGCGGAGAGCAGTTCTTC. Amino acid sequence: CASSHHGGEQFF.

This clonotype was found a few times. The rearrangement uses TRBV15 and TRBJ1-5; possibly TRBD1 for D (5 bases). Between the trimmed V and J ends, which lost 0 bases and 0 bases, there was a span of 21 bases. The CDR3 totals 20 residues. Germline CDR1 is LNHNV and CDR2 is YYDKDF (reference sequence). The CDR3 loop reads CATSRDTGPTIDYSNQPQHF. The CDR3 DNA reads as TGTGCCACCAGCAGAGATACAGGACCCACAATAGACTATAGCAATCAGCCCCAGCATTTT. Using reference TRBV15 and TRBJ1-5 for the parts outside the CDR3, the full variable domain is DAMVIQNPRYQVTQFGKPVTLSCSQTLNHNVMYWYQQKSSQAPKLLFHYYDKDFNNEADTPDNFQSRRPNTSFCFLDIRSPGLGDTAMYLCATSRDTGPTIDYSNQPQHFGDGTRLSIL.

This chain links TRBV19 with TRBJ2-2, with D perhaps being TRBD1 or TRBD2 (6 bases each). Per the germline V gene, CDR1 is LNHDA and CDR2 is SQIVND (reference sequence). Trimming removed 10 bases from V and 3 bases from J, with 15 bases in between. The CDR3 runs to 14 residues. The CDR3 DNA follows: TGTGCCAAATTGTCCGGGGGCGACACCGGGGAGCTGTTTTTT. This gives the protein CAKLSGGDTGELFF.

This clonotype was picked up a small number of times. The chain recombines TRBV4-3 with TRBJ1-2; TRBD1 agrees at 8 bases. The CDR3 totals 14 residues. Germline V gene data show CDR1 as LGHNA and CDR2 as YSLEER. The V and J ends lost 2 bases and 8 bases, in that order; junction bases with no gene match: 7. The CDR3 DNA reads as TGCGCCAGCAGCCAAACGACAGGGGATGGGGGCTACACCTTC. Its protein product is CASSQTTGDGGYTF.

Only a few counts were recorded for this clonotype. The rearrangement joins TRBV7-2 to TRBJ2-5, with 8 bases matching TRBD1. Germline CDR1 SGHTA, CDR2 FQGNSA. The CDR3 runs 15 residues. Trimming at V came to 5 bases and at J to 5 bases, leaving 10 bases not matched to a gene. The CDR3 coding sequence is TGTGCCAGCAGCCCACAGACAGGGGCAGGGGAGACCCAGTACTTC. Amino acid sequence: CASSPQTGAGETQYF.

This clonotype turned up a few times. J is TRBJ2-6 and V is TRBV29-1; D is uncertain. Germline assignment: CDR1 SQVTM and CDR2 ANQGSEA. V was trimmed by 3 bases and J by 0 bases, leaving 12 bases between them. The CDR3 covers 16 residues. The CDR3 reads CSVDDGLGSGANVLTF. CDR3 bases: TGCAGCGTTGACGACGGTTTGGGCTCTGGGGCCAACGTCCTGACTTTC.

The V gene is TRBV4-3, the J gene TRBJ2-4; the D call may be TRBD1 or TRBD2 (6 bases each). The CDR3 length is 18 residues. V was cut by 1 base and J by 1 base, with 17 bases left in between. Germline V gives CDR1 LGHNA, CDR2 YSLEER. The CDR3 nucleotides are TGCGCCAGCAGCCAAGGGGTTCGGGGGCGGTGGGCCAAAAACATTCAGTACTTC. Translated, it gives CASSQGVRGRWAKNIQYF.

The rearrangement uses TRBV28 and TRBJ1-2, with a weak D call TRBD1 (6 bases). The CDR3 covers 14 residues. Trimming left V 6 bases short and J 3 bases short, with 14 bases between. The V gene's germline CDR1 is MDHEN and CDR2 SYDVKM. The CDR3 DNA sequence: TGTGCCAGCAGCCTATTACAGGGCTACTATGGCTACACCTTC. Its protein product is CASSLLQGYYGYTF.

This clonotype was recorded a few times. The gene calls are TRBV29-1 and TRBJ2-3; D might be TRBD1 (5 bases). Trimming shortened V by 7 bases and J by 4 bases, and 15 bases separated the two germline ends. CDR1 is SQVTM and CDR2 is ANQGSEA in the germline V gene. The CDR3 is 13 residues long. CDR3 bases: TGCAGCGGGGGTGCAGGGAACGCAGATACGCAGTATTTT. Its protein is CSGGAGNADTQYF.

This clonotype was seen once. The chain links TRBV4-3 to TRBJ1-2; D not certain. The CDR3 covers 14 residues. The V end was cut by 4 bases, the J end by 2 bases, with 11 bases between. Germline V gene data show CDR1 as LGHNA and CDR2 as YSLEER. The CDR3 loop reads CASSRAEKNYGYTF. Written as DNA, the CDR3 is TGCGCCAGCAGCCGGGCGGAGAAAAACTATGGCTACACCTTC.

The V call is TRBV27, the J call TRBJ2-1; D is perhaps TRBD1 or TRBD2 (6 bases each). CDR1 is MNHEY, CDR2 SMNVEV, per germline (reference sequence). The CDR3 length is 14 residues. V lost 5 bases, J lost 6 bases, and 14 bases lay in between. CDR3 region: CASSLGGLINEQFF. DNA for the CDR3: TGTGCCAGCAGTCTCGGGGGCCTTATCAATGAGCAGTTCTTC.

V gene TRBV20-1 combines with J gene TRBJ1-3, with D possibly being TRBD1 (6 bases). Trimming removed 5 bases at V and 4 bases at J, with 15 bases between. This CDR3 has 14 amino acids. Per germline, CDR1 DFQATT and CDR2 SNEGSKA (reference sequence). CDR3 residues: CSAGGYPTGNTIYF. DNA for the CDR3: TGCAGTGCTGGGGGCTATCCCACAGGAAACACCATATATTTT.